These T cell receptor beta chains were read from a single sample in a study of blood T cells in healthy people across ages. TCRdb reanalysed the 5' RACE reads using MiXCR and keeps one entry per CDR3 protein. The data hold 1.8 million or so distinct CDR3 sequences, with about 39% observed a single time. Sequencing was performed on blood. These TCRs come from a human donor in good health. Both conserved end residues are part of each CDR3. The D gene is left open where the match is weak. The size of a clone is reported for some rows only, either as once, few or many, or as a class for expanded clones.

19 | TRBJ1-2 | TRBD1 | - | TRBV5-1 | CASSFAPGQGLLANYGYTF | TGCGCCAGCAGCTTTGCACCGGGACAGGGGCTCTTAGCTAACTATGGCTACACCTTC
13 | TRBJ1-2 | - | few | TRBV12-3/TRBV12-4 | CASREQTGGRFTF | TGTGCCAGCAGAGAACAAACGGGAGGGAGGTTCACCTTC
13 | TRBJ2-1 | - | - | TRBV27 | CASSLPGTNEQFF | TGTGCCAGCAGTTTACCAGGGACTAATGAGCAGTTCTTC
17 | TRBJ2-1 | TRBD2 | - | TRBV24-1 | CATSALAGLSSCNEQFF | TGTGCCACCAGTGCATTAGCGGGGTTGAGCTCCTGCAATGAGCAGTTCTTC
15 | TRBJ2-3 | - | - | TRBV7-6 | CASSYKGASTDTQYF | TGTGCCAGCAGTTATAAGGGCGCCAGCACAGATACGCAGTATTTT
14 | TRBJ2-7 | - | few | TRBV20-1 | CSAREGYGVHEQYF | TGCAGTGCTAGAGAGGGCTACGGCGTACACGAGCAGTACTTC
15 | TRBJ2-7 | - | few | TRBV11-3 | CASSLVSGFRREQYF | TGTGCCAGCAGCTTAGTCTCAGGGTTTAGACGCGAGCAGTACTTC
14 | TRBJ2-1 | - | - | TRBV20-1 | CSAIQLTYYNEQFF | TGCAGTGCTATACAGCTTACGTACTACAATGAGCAGTTCTTC
13 | TRBJ2-7 | TRBD1 | few | TRBV20-1 | CSAFGQGVYEQYF | TGCAGTGCCTTTGGACAGGGGGTGTACGAGCAGTACTTC
13 | TRBJ2-1 | TRBD2 | few | TRBV29-1 | CSVGGGDLLGKFF | TGCAGCGTTGGTGGGGGGGACCTTTTAGGAAAGTTCTTC
14 | TRBJ2-7 | - | - | TRBV24-1 | CATRDSTPTYEQYF | TGTGCCACCAGGGATTCGACACCCACCTACGAGCAGTACTTC
13 | TRBJ2-1 | - | once | TRBV14 | CASSQVMGNEQFF | TGTGCCAGCAGCCAGGTTATGGGGAATGAGCAGTTCTTC
14 | TRBJ2-3 | TRBD2 | - | TRBV20-1 | CSAGTSFRPDTQYF | TGCAGTGCCGGGACTAGCTTTCGTCCAGATACGCAGTATTTT
14 | TRBJ1-1 | - | - | TRBV7-2 | CASSLFPGNTGAFF | TGTGCCAGCAGCTTATTCCCGGGGAACACTGGAGCTTTCTTT
13 | TRBJ1-5 | - | - | TRBV6-2/TRBV6-3 | CASSGMRSQPQHF | TGTGCCAGCAGTGGGATGAGAAGTCAGCCCCAGCATTTT
13 | TRBJ2-5 | TRBD2 | few | TRBV7-3 | CASSLGGGKTQYF | TGTGCCAGCAGCTTAGGCGGGGGAAAGACCCAGTACTTC
15 | TRBJ1-1 | - | - | TRBV7-9 | CASSLPVAQNTEAFF | TGTGCCAGCAGCTTACCCGTCGCCCAGAACACTGAAGCTTTCTTT
14 | TRBJ1-1 | TRBD1 | few | TRBV5-5 | CASSQTGGATEAFF | TGTGCCAGCAGCCAGACAGGGGGGGCCACTGAAGCTTTCTTT
15 | TRBJ2-1 | - | few | TRBV9 | CASSPYGWASDEQFF | TGTGCCAGCAGCCCCTATGGTTGGGCTAGCGACGAGCAGTTCTTC